The present T cell receptor (beta chain) was sequenced within a study of T cells in Graves' hyperthyroidism and ophthalmopathy. Looking at the study overall: Upon initial diagnosis and before any treatment, peripheral blood was collected.

Amplification of TCR beta CDR3 regions used RNA as the template. In the first-round RT-PCR of the TCR CDR3, the HTBI primer set was used. One entry per CDR3 protein, called by TCRdb with MiXCR from the multiplex PCR reads. The sample contains some 500,000 distinct CDR3 sequences, approximately 25% of which appear only once. The CDR3 loop spans 14 amino acids. V lost 2 bases to trimming and J lost 3 bases; unmatched junction nucleotides: 3. This clonotype has a count of ten or more. Uncontrolled infection, other autoimmune disease, pregnancy or lactation excluded patients. Orbital computed tomography, thyroid ultrasound, serum thyroxine and TRAb, and clinical symptoms together informed the diagnoses.

The rearrangement joins TRBV12-3 or TRBV12-4 to TRBJ2-7; 8 bases are a match to TRBD1. This clonotype was obtained from a woman in her 30s with Graves' ophthalmopathy. Sequenced input: blood. DNA for the CDR3: TGTGCCAGCAGTTTACCGGGACAGGTCTACGAGCAGTACTTC. As protein: CASSLPGQVYEQYF.